The present TCR beta chain was sequenced within a study of T cell responses to AZD1222 COVID-19 vaccine. Sequenced by immunoSEQ multiplex PCR; TCRdb stores in-frame clones only, minus some. The sample includes approximately 120,000 clones, approximately 86% of them seen just once. On this clone itself: Its antigen remains unknown.

The germline CDR1 and CDR2 sequences are SGHRS and YFSETQ. CDR3 length: 14 residues. J was trimmed by 7 bases and V by 4 bases; bases with no gene match: 5. Findings and limits, study-wide: Donors were mostly white British, more females; clonal diversity possibly underestimated.

V is TRBV5-1 and J is TRBJ2-3; 11 bases line up with TRBD2. The sample was peripheral blood, taken 28 days after the second AZD1222 dose. This clonotype originated in an adult who received the AZD1222 COVID-19 vaccine. The CDR3 nucleotides are TGCGCCAGCAGCCCCGGGACTAGCGGCAATACGCAGTATTTT. Translated: CASSPGTSGNTQYF.